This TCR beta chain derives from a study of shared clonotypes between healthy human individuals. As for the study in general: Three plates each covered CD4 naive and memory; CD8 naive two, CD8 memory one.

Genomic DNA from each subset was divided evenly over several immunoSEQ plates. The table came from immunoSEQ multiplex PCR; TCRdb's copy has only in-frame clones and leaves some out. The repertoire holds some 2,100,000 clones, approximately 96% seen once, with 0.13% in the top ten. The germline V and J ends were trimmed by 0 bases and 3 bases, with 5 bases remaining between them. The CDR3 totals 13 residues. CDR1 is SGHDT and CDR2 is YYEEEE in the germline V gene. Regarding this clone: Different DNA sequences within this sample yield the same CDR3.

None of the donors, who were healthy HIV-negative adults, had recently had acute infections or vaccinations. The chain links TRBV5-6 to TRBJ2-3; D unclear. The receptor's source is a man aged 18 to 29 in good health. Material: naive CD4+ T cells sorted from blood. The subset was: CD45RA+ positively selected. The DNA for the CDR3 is TGTGCCAGCAGCTTGGTGGGGACAGATACGCAGTATTTT. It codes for CASSLVGTDTQYF. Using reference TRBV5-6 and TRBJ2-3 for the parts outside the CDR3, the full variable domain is DAGVTQSPTHLIKTRGQQVTLRCSPKSGHDTVSWYQQALGQGPQFIFQYYEEEERQRGNFPDRFSGHQFPNYSSELNVNALLLGDSALYLCASSLVGTDTQYFGPGTRLTVL.